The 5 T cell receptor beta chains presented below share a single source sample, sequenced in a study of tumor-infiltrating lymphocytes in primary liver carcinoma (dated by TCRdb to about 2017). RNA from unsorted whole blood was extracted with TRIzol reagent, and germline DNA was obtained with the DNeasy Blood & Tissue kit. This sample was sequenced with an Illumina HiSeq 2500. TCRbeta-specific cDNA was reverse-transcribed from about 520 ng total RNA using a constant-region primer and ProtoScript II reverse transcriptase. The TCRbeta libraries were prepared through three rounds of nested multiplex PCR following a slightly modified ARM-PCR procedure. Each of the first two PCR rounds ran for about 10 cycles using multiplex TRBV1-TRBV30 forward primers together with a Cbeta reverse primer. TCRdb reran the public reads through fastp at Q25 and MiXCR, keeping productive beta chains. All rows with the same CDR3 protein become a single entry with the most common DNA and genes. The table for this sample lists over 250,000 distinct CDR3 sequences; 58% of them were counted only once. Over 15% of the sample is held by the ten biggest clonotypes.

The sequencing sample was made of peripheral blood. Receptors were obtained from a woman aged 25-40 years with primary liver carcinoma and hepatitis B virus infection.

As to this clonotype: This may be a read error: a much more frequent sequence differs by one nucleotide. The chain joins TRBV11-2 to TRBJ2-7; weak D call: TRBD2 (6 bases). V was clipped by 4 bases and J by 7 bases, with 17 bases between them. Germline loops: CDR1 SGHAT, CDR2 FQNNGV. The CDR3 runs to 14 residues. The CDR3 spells CASSYVAEAGEQYF. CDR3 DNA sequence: TGTGCCAGCAGCTACGTGGCGGAAGCGGGTGAGCAGTACTTC.

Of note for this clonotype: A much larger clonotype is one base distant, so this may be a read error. CDR3 sequence reads: CSVELVPEQFF. The CDR3, as DNA: TGCAGCGTTGAACTGGTCCCCGAGCAGTTCTTC. The chain joins TRBV29-1 to TRBJ2-1; unclear D gene. The CDR3 contains 11 residues. The germline gives CDR1 SQVTM, CDR2 ANQGSEA. V was trimmed by 2 bases and J by 10 bases, leaving 9 bases between them.

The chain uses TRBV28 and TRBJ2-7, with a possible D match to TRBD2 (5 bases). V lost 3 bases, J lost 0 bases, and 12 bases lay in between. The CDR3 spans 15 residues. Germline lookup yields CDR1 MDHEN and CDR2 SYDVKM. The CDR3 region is CASSLALGSSYEQYF. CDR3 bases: TGTGCCAGCAGTTTGGCCCTGGGGAGCTCCTACGAGCAGTACTTC.

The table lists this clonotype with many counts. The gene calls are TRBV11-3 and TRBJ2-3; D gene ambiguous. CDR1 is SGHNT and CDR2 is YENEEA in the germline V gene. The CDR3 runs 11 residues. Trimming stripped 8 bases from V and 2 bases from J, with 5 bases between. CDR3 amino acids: CASRYTDTQYF. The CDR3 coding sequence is TGTGCCAGCCGATACACAGATACGCAGTATTTT.

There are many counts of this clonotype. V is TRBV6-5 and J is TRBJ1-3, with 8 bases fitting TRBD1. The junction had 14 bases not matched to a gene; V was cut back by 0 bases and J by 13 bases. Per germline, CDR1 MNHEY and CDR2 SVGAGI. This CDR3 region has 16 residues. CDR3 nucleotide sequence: TGTGCCAGCAGTTACTCGATTGGGACAGGAACGGGGGTGATATATTTT. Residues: CASSYSIGTGTGVIYF.